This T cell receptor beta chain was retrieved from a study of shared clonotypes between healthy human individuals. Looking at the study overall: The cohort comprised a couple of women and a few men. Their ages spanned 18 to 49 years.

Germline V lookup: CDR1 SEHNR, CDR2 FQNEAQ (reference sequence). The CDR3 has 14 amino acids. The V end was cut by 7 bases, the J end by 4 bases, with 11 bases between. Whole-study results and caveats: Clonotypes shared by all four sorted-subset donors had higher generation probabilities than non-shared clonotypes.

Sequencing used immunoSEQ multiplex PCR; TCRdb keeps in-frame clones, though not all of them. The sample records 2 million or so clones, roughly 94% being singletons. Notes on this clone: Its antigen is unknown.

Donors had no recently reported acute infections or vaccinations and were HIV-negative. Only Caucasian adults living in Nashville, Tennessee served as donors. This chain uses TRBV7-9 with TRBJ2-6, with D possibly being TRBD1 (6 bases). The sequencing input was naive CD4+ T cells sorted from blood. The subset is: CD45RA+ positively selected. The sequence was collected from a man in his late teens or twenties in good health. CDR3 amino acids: CASTQGSGANVLTF. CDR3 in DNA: TGTGCCAGCACTCAGGGGTCCGGGGCCAACGTCCTGACTTTC.